This entry describes one T cell receptor beta chain. The antigen is undetermined. Germline V gives CDR1 MNHEY, CDR2 SMNVEV (reference sequence). The CDR3 has 15 amino acids. This sample is part of a study of T cell clusters in autoimmune cytopenias. Broader study findings: No cluster-lack signature appeared between secondary cytopenia and chronic lymphocytic leukemia patients, apparently due to lymphoma masking.

About 39,000 genome equivalents of blood DNA were amplified for TRB. Multiplex touch-down PCR amplified TRB using TRB-A and TRB-B pools in one tube. Using the multiplex PCR reads, TCRdb records one entry per CDR3 protein without DNA. The sample data list about 11,000 distinct CDR3 sequences. This same sample was also part of a study on T cell repertoires in aging, cancer and after chemotherapy.

The chain carries TRBV27 and TRBJ1-1. Sequencing was done on a sample of peripheral blood. The TCR originated in a human donor in good health. CDR3 amino acids: CASSRTVLMNTEAFF.